The 5 T cell receptor beta chains below come from one sample, sequenced in a study of T cells in Graves' hyperthyroidism and ophthalmopathy. TCR beta CDR3 regions were amplified from RNA. The TCR CDR3 first-round RT-PCR relied on the HTBI primer set. A single record per CDR3 protein comes from TCRdb applying MiXCR to the multiplex PCR reads. The table lists more than 75,000 distinct CDR3 sequences, about 51% of them singletons. The material sequenced was blood. These receptors originate from a middle-aged woman with Graves' hyperthyroidism.

This clonotype was observed at least ten times. The chain combines TRBV7-8 with TRBJ2-7, with a tentative D call TRBD2 (5 bases). The V end lost 5 bases, the J end lost 7 bases, and 15 bases lay between the germline ends. Germline CDR1 and CDR2: SGHVS and FQNEAQ. CDR3 length: 13 residues. Here the CDR3 DNA reads TGTGCCAGCAGCGTAAGCGATGGAGGTGAGCAGTACTTC. Amino acids: CASSVSDGGEQYF.

V is TRBV10-3 and J is TRBJ1-3, with 7 bases lining up with TRBD1. J gave up 8 bases and V 2 bases, and 3 bases lay outside the gene matches. The CDR3 is 13 amino acids. Germline-derived CDR1 and CDR2 are ENHRY and SYGVKD. The CDR3 nucleotides are TGTGCCATCAGTGAGCGGGACAGTGACACCATATATTTT. It translates to CAISERDSDTIYF.

There are many counts of this clonotype. The chain links TRBV5-1 to TRBJ2-5; the D gene could be TRBD1 or TRBD2 (5 bases each). The V gene lost 0 bases and the J gene lost 2 bases, with 8 bases spanning the gap. CDR1 is SGHRS, CDR2 YFSETQ, per germline. This CDR3 is built from 14 residues. The CDR3 protein is CASSLGDVQETQYF. Written as DNA, the CDR3 is TGCGCCAGCAGCTTGGGGGACGTACAAGAGACCCAGTACTTC. The whole variable domain, remainder taken from reference TRBV5-1 and TRBJ2-5, is KAGVTQTPRYLIKTRGQQVTLSCSPISGHRSVSWYQQTPGQGLQFLFEYFSETQRNKGNFPGRFSGRQFSNSRSEMNVSTLELGDSALYLCASSLGDVQETQYFGPGTRLLVL.

This clonotype has a handful of counts. The chain links TRBV20-1 to TRBJ2-5, with 8 bases aligning to TRBD2. This CDR3 has 15 residues. V dropped 4 bases and J dropped 5; count of bases not matched to a gene: 12. CDR1 and CDR2 (germline): DFQATT, SNEGSKA (reference sequence). In DNA form, the CDR3 reads TGCAGTGCTATCCCCGGAAGCGGGAGCAGGGAGACCCAGTACTTC. Translated, it gives CSAIPGSGSRETQYF.

This clonotype showed up just a few times. The chain uses TRBV7-9 and TRBJ1-5; D ambiguous. V lost 8 bases and J 5 bases, leaving 16 bases between the germline ends. CDR1 and CDR2 from the germline V gene are SEHNR and FQNEAQ (reference sequence). The CDR3 covers 14 residues. CDR3 loop: CASSSEPGYQPQHF. The DNA of the CDR3 is TGTGCCAGCTCATCAGAACCCGGGTATCAGCCCCAGCATTTT.